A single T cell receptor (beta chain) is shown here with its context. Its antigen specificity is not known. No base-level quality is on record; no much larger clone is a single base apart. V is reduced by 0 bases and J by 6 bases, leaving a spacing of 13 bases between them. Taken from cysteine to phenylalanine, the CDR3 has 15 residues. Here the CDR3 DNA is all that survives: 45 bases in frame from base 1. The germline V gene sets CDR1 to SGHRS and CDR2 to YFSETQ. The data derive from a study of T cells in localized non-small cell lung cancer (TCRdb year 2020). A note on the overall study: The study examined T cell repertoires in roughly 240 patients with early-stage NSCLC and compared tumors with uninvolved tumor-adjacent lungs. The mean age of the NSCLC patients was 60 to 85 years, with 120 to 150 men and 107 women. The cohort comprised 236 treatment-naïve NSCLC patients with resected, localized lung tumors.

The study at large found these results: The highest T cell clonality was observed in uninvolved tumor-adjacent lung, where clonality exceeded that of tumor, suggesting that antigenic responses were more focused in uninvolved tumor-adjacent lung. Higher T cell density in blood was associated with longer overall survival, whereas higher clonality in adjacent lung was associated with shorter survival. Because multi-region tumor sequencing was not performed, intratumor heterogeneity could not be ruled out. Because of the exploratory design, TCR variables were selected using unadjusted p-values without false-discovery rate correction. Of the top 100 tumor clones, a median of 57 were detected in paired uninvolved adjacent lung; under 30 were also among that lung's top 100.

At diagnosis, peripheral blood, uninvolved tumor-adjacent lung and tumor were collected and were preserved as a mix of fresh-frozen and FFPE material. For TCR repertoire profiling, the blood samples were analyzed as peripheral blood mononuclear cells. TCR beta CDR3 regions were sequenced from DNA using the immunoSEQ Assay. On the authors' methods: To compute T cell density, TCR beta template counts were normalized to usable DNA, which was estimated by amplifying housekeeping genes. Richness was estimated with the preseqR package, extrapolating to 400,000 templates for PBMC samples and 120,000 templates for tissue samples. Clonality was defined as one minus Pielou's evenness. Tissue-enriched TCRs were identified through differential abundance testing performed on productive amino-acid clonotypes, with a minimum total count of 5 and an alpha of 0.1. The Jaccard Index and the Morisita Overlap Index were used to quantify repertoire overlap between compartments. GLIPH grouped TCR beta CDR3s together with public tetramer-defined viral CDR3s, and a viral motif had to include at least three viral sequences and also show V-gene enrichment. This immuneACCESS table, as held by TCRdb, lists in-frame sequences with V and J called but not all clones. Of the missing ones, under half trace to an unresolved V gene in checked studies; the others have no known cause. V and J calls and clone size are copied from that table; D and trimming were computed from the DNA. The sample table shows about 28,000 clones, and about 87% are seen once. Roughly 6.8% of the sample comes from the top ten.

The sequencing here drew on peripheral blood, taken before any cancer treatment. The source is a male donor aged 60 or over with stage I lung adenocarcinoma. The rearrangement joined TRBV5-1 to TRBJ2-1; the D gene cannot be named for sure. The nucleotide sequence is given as TGCGCCAGCAGCTTGGGGTCAGGCCAAGGCAATGAGCAGTTCTTC. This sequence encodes CASSLGSGQGNEQFF.